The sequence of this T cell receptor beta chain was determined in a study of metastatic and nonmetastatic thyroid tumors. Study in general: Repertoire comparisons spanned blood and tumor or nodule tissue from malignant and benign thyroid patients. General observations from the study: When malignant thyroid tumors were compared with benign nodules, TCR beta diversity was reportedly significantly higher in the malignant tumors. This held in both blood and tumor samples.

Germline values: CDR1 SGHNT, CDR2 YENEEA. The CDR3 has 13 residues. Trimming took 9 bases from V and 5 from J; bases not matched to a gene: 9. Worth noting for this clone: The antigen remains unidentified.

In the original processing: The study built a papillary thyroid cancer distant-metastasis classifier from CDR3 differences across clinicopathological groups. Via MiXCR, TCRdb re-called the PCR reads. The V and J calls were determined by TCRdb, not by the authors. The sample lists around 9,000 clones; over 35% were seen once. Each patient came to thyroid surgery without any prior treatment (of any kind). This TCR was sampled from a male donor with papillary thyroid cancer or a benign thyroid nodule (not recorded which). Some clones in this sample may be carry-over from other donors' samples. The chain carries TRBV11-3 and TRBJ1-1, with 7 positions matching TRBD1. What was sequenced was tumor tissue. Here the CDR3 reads CASLQGIGTEAFF. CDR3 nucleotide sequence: TGTGCCAGTTTACAGGGGATTGGGACTGAAGCTTTCTTT. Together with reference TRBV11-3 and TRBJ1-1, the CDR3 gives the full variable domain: EAGVVQSPRYKIIEKKQPVAFWCNPISGHNTLYWYLQNLGQGPELLIRYENEEAVDDSQLPKDRFSAERLKGVDSTLKIQPAELGDSAVYLCASLQGIGTEAFFGQGTRLTVV.